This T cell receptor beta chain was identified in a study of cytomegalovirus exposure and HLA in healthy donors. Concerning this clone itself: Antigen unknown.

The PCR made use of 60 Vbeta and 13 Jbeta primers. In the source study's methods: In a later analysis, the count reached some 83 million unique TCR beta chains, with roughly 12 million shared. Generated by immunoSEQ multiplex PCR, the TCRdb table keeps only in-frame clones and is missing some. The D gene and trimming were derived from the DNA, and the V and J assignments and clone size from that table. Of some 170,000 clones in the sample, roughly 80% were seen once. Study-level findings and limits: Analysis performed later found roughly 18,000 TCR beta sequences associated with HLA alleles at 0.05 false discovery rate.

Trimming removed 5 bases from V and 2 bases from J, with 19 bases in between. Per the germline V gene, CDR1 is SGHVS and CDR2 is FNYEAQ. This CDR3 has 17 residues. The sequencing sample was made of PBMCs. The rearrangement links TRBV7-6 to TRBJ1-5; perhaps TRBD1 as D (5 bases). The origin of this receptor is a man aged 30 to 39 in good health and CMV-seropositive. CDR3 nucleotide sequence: TGTGCCAGCAGCCCTCTGGGGGGGGTAAGGGGCAATCAGCCCCAGCATTTT. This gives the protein CASSPLGGVRGNQPQHF.